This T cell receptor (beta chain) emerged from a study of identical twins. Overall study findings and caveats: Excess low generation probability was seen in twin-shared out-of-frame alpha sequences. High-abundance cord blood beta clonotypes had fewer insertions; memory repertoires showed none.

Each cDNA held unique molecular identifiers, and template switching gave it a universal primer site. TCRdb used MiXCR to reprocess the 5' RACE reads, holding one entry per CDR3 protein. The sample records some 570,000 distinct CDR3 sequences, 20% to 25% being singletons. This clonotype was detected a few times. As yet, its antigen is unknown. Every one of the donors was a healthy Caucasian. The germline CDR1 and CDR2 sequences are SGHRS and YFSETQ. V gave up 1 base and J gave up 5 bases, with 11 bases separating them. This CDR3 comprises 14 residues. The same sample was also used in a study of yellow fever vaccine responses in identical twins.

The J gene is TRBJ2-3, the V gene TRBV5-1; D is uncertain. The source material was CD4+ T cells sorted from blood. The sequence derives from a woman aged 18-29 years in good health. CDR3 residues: CASSLSGSVDTQYF. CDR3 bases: TGCGCCAGCAGCTTGTCAGGTTCAGTAGATACGCAGTATTTT.